Following are 10 T cell receptor beta chains from one sample sequenced in a study of Graves' ophthalmopathy and Graves' hyperthyroidism. RNA transcripts were the template, and TCR beta CDR3 regions were amplified from them. The first-round RT-PCR employed HTBI primers together with the Qiagen OneStep RT-PCR kit. A multiplex PCR was then performed as the second round. TCRdb redid the calling of the multiplex PCR reads with MiXCR, one entry per CDR3 protein. This table has about half a million distinct CDR3 sequences, 13% to 15% appearing once. Sequenced: blood. The receptors stem from a woman in her 30s with Graves' ophthalmopathy.

This clonotype was detected a few times. The gene calls are TRBV7-2 and TRBJ2-2, with TRBD1 matching 7 bases. J was trimmed by 6 bases and V by 5 bases; bases with no gene match: 9. Germline values: CDR1 SGHTA, CDR2 FQGNSA. CDR3 length: 15 amino acids. The CDR3 DNA reads as TGTGCCAGCAGCACCCACGGACAGGCATCCGGGGAGCTGTTTTTT. Its translation: CASSTHGQASGELFF.

This clonotype was seen many times. J is TRBJ1-1 and V is TRBV30; D ambiguous. V was shortened by 5 bases and J by 1 base, with 14 bases between the two germline ends. Germline CDR1 reads GTSNPN; CDR2 reads SVGIG (reference sequence). This CDR3 is 14 amino acids long. The CDR3 loop is CAWVLPPANTEAFF. The CDR3 DNA follows: TGTGCCTGGGTTTTGCCGCCTGCGAACACTGAAGCTTTCTTT.

Ten or more counts support this clonotype. As DNA, the CDR3 is TGCGCCAGCAGCCCCTCCCCTGGAGTGAACACTGAAGCTTTCTTT. It is translated as CASSPSPGVNTEAFF. The V gene is TRBV5-1, the J gene TRBJ1-1; D ambiguous. V lost 4 bases and J 0 bases, leaving 13 bases between the germline ends. The length of the CDR3 is 15 residues. CDR1 and CDR2 (germline): SGHRS, YFSETQ.

This chain uses TRBV7-6 with TRBJ2-7; the D gene is possibly TRBD2 (6 bases). Trimming left V 0 bases short and J 2 bases short, with 14 bases between. This CDR3 has 16 amino acids. The germline V gene encodes CDR1 SGHVS and CDR2 FNYEAQ. The CDR3 here is CASSLAVAGTPYEQYF. The DNA for the CDR3 is TGTGCCAGCAGCTTAGCCGTCGCGGGGACCCCCTACGAGCAGTACTTC.

Many counts were recorded for this clonotype. The J gene is TRBJ1-1, the V gene TRBV6-9, with TRBD1 matching 9 bases. The length of the CDR3 is 21 residues. V lost 6 bases to trimming and J lost 1 base; unmatched junction nucleotides: 24. Per the germline V gene, CDR1 is MNHGY and CDR2 is SVAAGI. The DNA of the CDR3 is TGTGCCAGCAGACTATTCGATTTAGTGGGACAGGGAATGTGGGGGAACACTGAAGCTTTCTTT. Translated, it gives CASRLFDLVGQGMWGNTEAFF.

A few counts support this clonotype. The rearrangement links TRBV30 to TRBJ1-2; D is undetermined. This CDR3 spans 12 amino acids. The V gene lost 4 bases and the J gene lost 1 base, with 7 bases spanning the gap. CDR1 GTSNPN and CDR2 SVGIG come from the germline V gene (reference sequence). In nucleotides, the CDR3 is TGTGCCTGGACACAGATTAACTATGGCTACACCTTC. Translating gives CAWTQINYGYTF.

Ten or more counts support this clonotype. The rearrangement joins TRBV12-3 or TRBV12-4 to TRBJ1-3; possibly TRBD1 for D (6 bases). The CDR3 totals 15 residues. V was pared by 1 base and J by 4 bases, with 11 bases between. CDR3 sequence: CASSLGSGDGNTIYF. CDR3 nucleotides: TGTGCCAGCAGTTTAGGATCAGGGGACGGAAACACCATATATTTT.

This clonotype came up many times. Germline and junction disagree at one end, which may indicate a read error. This sequence joins TRBV28 and TRBJ2-4; D perhaps matches TRBD2 (6 bases). Germline CDR1 MDHEN, CDR2 SYDVKM. CDR3 size: 16 residues. CDR3 sequence: CASSLSAGFTKNIKYF. CDR3 bases: TGTGCCAGCAGTTTATCTGCGGGATTCACCAAAAACATTAAGTACTTC.

At least ten counts were recorded for this clonotype. V and J are TRBV12-3 or TRBV12-4 and TRBJ2-7; D is uncertain. This CDR3 is built from 12 residues. The V and J ends lost 2 bases and 5 bases respectively, with 7 bases between them. The chain's CDR3 is CASSLTLHEQYF. The DNA for the CDR3 is TGTGCCAGCAGTTTAACCCTCCACGAGCAGTACTTC.

Ten or more counts support this clonotype. The J gene is TRBJ2-7, the V gene TRBV6-1; D is ambiguous. The V and J ends lost 6 bases and 2 bases respectively, with 8 bases between them. The CDR3 sequence is 12 residues long. The germline gives CDR1 MNHNS, CDR2 SASEGT. The CDR3 DNA is TGTGCCAGCAGGAAGGATACCTACGAGCAGTACTTC. Its protein product is CASRKDTYEQYF.